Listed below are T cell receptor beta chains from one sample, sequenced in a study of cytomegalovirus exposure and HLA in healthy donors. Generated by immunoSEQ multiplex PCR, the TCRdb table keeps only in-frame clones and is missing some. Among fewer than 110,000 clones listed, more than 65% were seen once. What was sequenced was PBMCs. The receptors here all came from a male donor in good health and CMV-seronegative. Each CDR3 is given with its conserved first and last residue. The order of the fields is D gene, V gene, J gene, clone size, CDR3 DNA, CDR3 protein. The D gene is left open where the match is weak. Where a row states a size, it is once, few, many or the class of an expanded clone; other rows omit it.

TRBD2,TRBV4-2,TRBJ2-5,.,TGTGCCAGCAGCCAAGATCGGGGGATTCGTGGCGGCGGGAGGGTTTATATCTTTGAGACCCAGTACTTC,CASSQDRGIRGGGRVYIFETQYF
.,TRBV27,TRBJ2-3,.,TGTGCCACCTCCCCGTTTCAGGGGGGAGACACAGATACGCAGTATTTT,CATSPFQGGDTDTQYF
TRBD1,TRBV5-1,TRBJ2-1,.,TGCGCCAGCAGCGTCCGGGACAGGTCCTACAATGAGCAGTTCTTC,CASSVRDRSYNEQFF
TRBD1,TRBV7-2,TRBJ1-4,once,TGTGCCAGCAGCTTAGCGGGACAGGGGGCGTCGTCTAATGAAAAACTGTTTTTT,CASSLAGQGASSNEKLFF
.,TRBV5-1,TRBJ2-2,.,TGCGCCAGCAGCTTGATGAGCGGGCAGGCGGGACCCGGGGAGCTGTTTTTT,CASSLMSGQAGPGELFF
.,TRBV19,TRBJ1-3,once,TGTGCCAGTCAAGGAAACACCATATATTTT,CASQGNTIYF
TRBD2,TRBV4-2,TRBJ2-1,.,TGTGCCAGCAGCCAGGCGACTAGCGGGGAGGCCAATGAGCAGTTCTTC,CASSQATSGEANEQFF
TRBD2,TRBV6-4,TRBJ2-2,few,TGTGCCAGCAGGGGCGGGAGGGCCACCGGGGAGCTGTTTTTT,CASRGGRATGELFF
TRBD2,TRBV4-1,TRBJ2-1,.,TGCGCCAGCAGCCAGGCCCTAGCGGGAGCCCGCAATGAGCAGTTCTTC,CASSQALAGARNEQFF
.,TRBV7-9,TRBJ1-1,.,TGTGCCAGCTCCCGTCGGGGAGGCTTGGGTAGCACTGAAGCTTTCTTT,CASSRRGGLGSTEAFF
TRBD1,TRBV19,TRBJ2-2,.,TGTGCCAGTAACAGACAGGGGGTTGTTCCCGGGGAGCTGTTTTTT,CASNRQGVVPGELFF
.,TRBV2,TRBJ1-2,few,TGTGCCAGCAGTGTTCAGGGAAGGTATGGCTACACCTTC,CASSVQGRYGYTF
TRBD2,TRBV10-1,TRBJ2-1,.,TGCGCCAGCAGTGATCCTAGCGGGCGGAGCGATGAGCAGTTCTTC,CASSDPSGRSDEQFF
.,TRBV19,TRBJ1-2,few,TGTGCCAGTAGTATCATTGTTGGGGGAGGAATTAACTATGGCTACACCTTC,CASSIIVGGGINYGYTF
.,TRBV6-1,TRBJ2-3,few,TGTGCCAGCAGTGACGATGCAGGGGTAGGCACAGATACGCAGTATTTT,CASSDDAGVGTDTQYF
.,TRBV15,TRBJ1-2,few,TGTGCCACCGAGAGCGGGGCGGGGTATGGCTACACCTTC,CATESGAGYGYTF
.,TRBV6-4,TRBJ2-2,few,TGTGCCAGCAGTGACTCTCCCCAGGGATCAGCCGGGGAGCTGTTTTTT,CASSDSPQGSAGELFF
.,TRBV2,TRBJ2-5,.,TGTGCCAGCAAGGACGCCCCCTCGGGGGAGACCCAGTACTTC,CASKDAPSGETQYF
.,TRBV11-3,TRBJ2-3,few,TGTGCCAGCAGCTACAGGGCTGCAGATACGCAGTATTTT,CASSYRAADTQYF
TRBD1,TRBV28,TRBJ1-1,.,TGTGCCAGCAGCCTAAGACAGGGCACTGAAGCTTTCTTT,CASSLRQGTEAFF
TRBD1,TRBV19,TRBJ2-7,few,TGTGCCAGTAGTATGGGGGACAGGCCCAGGGGTGAGCAGTACTTC,CASSMGDRPRGEQYF
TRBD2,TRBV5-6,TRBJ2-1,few,TGTGCCAGCAGCTTGGCCTTTAGCGGGAGCTCCTACAATGAGCAGTTCTTC,CASSLAFSGSSYNEQFF
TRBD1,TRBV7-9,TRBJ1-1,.,TGTGCCAGCAGCTTAGTCCAGACAGGGCGGACTGAAGCTTTCTTT,CASSLVQTGRTEAFF
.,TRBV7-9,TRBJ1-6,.,TGTGCCAGCAGCCCCTCGGGGGGCAATTCACCCCTCCACTTT,CASSPSGGNSPLHF
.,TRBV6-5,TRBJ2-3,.,TGTGCCAGCAGCCAGGGGAGGGGTACAGATACGCAGTATTTT,CASSQGRGTDTQYF
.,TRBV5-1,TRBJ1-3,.,TGCGCCAGCAGCCTGAGTACAGGATCTGGAAACACCATATATTTT,CASSLSTGSGNTIYF
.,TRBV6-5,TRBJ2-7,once,TGTGCCAGCAGTTACTGGCAGGGGGGCTACGAGCAGTACTTC,CASSYWQGGYEQYF
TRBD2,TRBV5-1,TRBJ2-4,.,TGCGCCAGCAGCTTTGGCGGGGGGGAGCCCAAAAACATTCAGTACTTC,CASSFGGGEPKNIQYF
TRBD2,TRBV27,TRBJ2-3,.,TGTGCCAGCACCCGGGGACTAGACGCAGATACGCAGTATTTT,CASTRGLDADTQYF
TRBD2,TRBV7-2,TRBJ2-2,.,TGTGCCAGCAGCCCCCGGACTAGCGGGAGAATCGGGGAGCTGTTTTTT,CASSPRTSGRIGELFF
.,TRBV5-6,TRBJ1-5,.,TGTGCCAGCAGCTTGGAACAGGGAAAAGGTCAGCCCCAGCATTTT,CASSLEQGKGQPQHF
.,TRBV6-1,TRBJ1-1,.,TGTGCCAGCAAAGAGGGTGGGAACACTGAAGCTTTCTTT,CASKEGGNTEAFF
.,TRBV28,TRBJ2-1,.,TGTGCCAGCAGCTCCCCCGACACGAGCTCCTACAATGAGCAGTTCTTC,CASSSPDTSSYNEQFF
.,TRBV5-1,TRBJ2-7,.,TGCGCCAGCAGCTTGGCCGTGTCTATATACGAGCAGTACTTC,CASSLAVSIYEQYF
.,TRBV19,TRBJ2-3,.,TGTGCCAGTAGTAAGGGCCTAGCCCGCACAGATACGCAGTATTTT,CASSKGLARTDTQYF
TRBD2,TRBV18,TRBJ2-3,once,TGTGCCAGCTCACCCCTAGCGGGGAGCACAGATACGCAGTATTTT,CASSPLAGSTDTQYF
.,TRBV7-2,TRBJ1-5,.,TGTGCCAGCACCTTAGGCAGGCAGCCCCAGCATTTT,CASTLGRQPQHF
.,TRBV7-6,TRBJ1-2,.,TGTGCCAGCAGCTTGGGTGAGGCCCGAGTCTATGGCTACACCTTC,CASSLGEARVYGYTF